These 5 T cell receptor beta chains originate from one sample sequenced in a study of blood T cell repertoires in COVID-19. Using immunoSEQ multiplex PCR, the repertoire was profiled, and TCRdb retains in-frame clones only, with some absent. There are around 110,000 clones in the sample; roughly 78% occur only once, and around 15% lies in the top ten. The sequenced material came from peripheral blood. The receptors shown here come from a man aged 55 to 70 with active or convalescent COVID-19.

The table lists this clone with many counts. This rearrangement joins TRBV5-1 to TRBJ2-1, with 11 bases aligning to TRBD2. The J segment lost 9 bases and the V segment lost 1 base, leaving 6 bases of the junction unmatched. This CDR3 has 15 amino acids. Germline loops: CDR1 SGHRS, CDR2 YFSETQ. The CDR3 DNA sequence: TGCGCCAGCAGCTTGTATCTAGCGGGAGGCGGTGAGCAGTTCTTC. It specifies CASSLYLAGGGEQFF.

The sample holds one count of this clone. The CDR3: CASSLGYRVSTDTQYF. As DNA, the CDR3 is TGTGCCAGCAGCTTGGGGTACAGGGTTTCCACAGATACGCAGTATTTT. The chain carries TRBV5-4 and TRBJ2-3, with D maybe TRBD1 (6 bases). The CDR3 loop spans 16 amino acids. Germline loops: CDR1 SGHNT, CDR2 YYREEE (reference sequence). V gave up 0 bases and J gave up 2 bases, with 13 bases separating them.

The genes are TRBV7-9 and TRBJ2-7; 7 bases are a match to TRBD2. Germline assignment: CDR1 SEHNR and CDR2 FQNEAQ (reference sequence). CDR3 size: 15 residues. V lost 4 bases to trimming and J lost 3 bases; unmatched junction nucleotides: 9. The CDR3 DNA reads as TGTGCCAGCAGCTGGGGGGGGACGCCGTTCTACGAGCAGTACTTC. Residues: CASSWGGTPFYEQYF.

This sequence joins TRBV10-3 and TRBJ1-1; TRBD1 agrees at 9 bases. Germline V gene lookup returns CDR1 ENHRY and CDR2 SYGVKD. V lost 4 bases to trimming and J lost 0 bases; unmatched junction nucleotides: 9. CDR3 length equals 17 residues. The CDR3 reads CAISVTGTGRVNTEAFF. CDR3 nucleotides: TGTGCCATCAGTGTGACCGGGACAGGGAGGGTGAACACTGAAGCTTTCTTT.

The chain recombines TRBV6-5 with TRBJ2-7, with 7 nucleotides matching TRBD1. Per germline, CDR1 MNHEY and CDR2 SVGAGI. V trimming: 6 bases; J trimming: 3 bases; junction bases outside the gene matches: 5. The CDR3 has 13 amino acids. The CDR3 sequence: CASSLNRGYEQYF. CDR3 DNA sequence: TGTGCCAGCAGCCTAAACAGGGGCTACGAGCAGTACTTC.